What follows are 27 T cell receptor beta chains derived from one specimen sequenced in a study of shared clonotypes between healthy human individuals. Profiling relied on immunoSEQ multiplex PCR, and the TCRdb table lists in-frame clones only, not all of them. The data contain about 1 million clones, under 80% of them singletons. Sequenced material: memory CD4+ T cells sorted from blood. Documented subset: CD45RA-negative fraction. The receptors shown here come from a man aged 18 to 30 in good health.

This clone has a handful of counts. The genes are TRBV5-4 and TRBJ1-1; D possibly corresponds to TRBD1 (5 bases). This CDR3 is built from 15 residues. Trimming cost V 4 bases and J 3 bases, with 16 bases left between them. From germline, CDR1 is SGHNT and CDR2 YYREEE (reference sequence). CDR3 DNA sequence: TGTGCCAGCAGCCGAGAGCAGGGCGGTTACACTGAAGCTTTCTTT. This sequence encodes CASSREQGGYTEAFF.

The chain carries TRBV2 and TRBJ2-3; 12 bases line up with TRBD2. CDR1 and CDR2 (germline): SNHLY, FYNNEI. CDR3 length: 14 residues. Germline trimming cut 7 bases from V and 6 bases from J; bases unmatched to any gene: 5. The CDR3 nucleotides are TGTGCCAGCACGACTAGCGGGGGCGCGGATACGCAGTATTTT. Protein product: CASTTSGGADTQYF.

This clone has only a few counts. The chain has TRBV7-3 and TRBJ2-5; D not resolved. The CDR3 consists of 11 residues. Trimming cost V 5 bases and J 4 bases, with 5 bases left between them. The germline V gene encodes CDR1 SGHTA and CDR2 FQGTGA. CDR3 nucleotides: TGTGCCAGCAGCAATGGAGAGACCCAGTACTTC. Translating gives CASSNGETQYF.

This clone has just one count. This chain uses TRBV7-2 with TRBJ2-1; the D is unclear. CDR3 size: 11 residues. V lost 5 bases and J 12 bases, leaving 11 bases between the germline ends. Germline assignment: CDR1 SGHTA and CDR2 FQGNSA. The CDR3 DNA follows: TGTGCCAGCAGCCCCGGTGTAGGGCAGTTCTTC. Protein sequence: CASSPGVGQFF. Variable domain in full (rest from reference TRBV7-2 and TRBJ2-1): GAGVSQSPSNKVTEKGKDVELRCDPISGHTALYWYRQSLGQGLEFLIYFQGNSAPDKSGLPSDRFSAERTGGSVSTLTIQRTQQEDSAVYLCASSPGVGQFFGPGTRLTVL.

Regarding this clone: The sample has other DNA sequences that encode this CDR3 too. The chain is built from TRBV18 and TRBJ2-7, with D unclear. Germline loops: CDR1 KGHSH, CDR2 LQKENI. V was pared by 3 bases and J by 0 bases, with 3 bases between. The CDR3 has 12 amino acids. The CDR3 loop reads CASSPSSYEQYF. For the CDR3, the DNA is TGTGCCAGCTCACCCTCCTCCTACGAGCAGTACTTC.

The rearrangement links TRBV30 to TRBJ2-1, with D perhaps matching TRBD1 (5 bases). The germline V gene has CDR1 GTSNPN and CDR2 SVGIG (reference sequence). The CDR3 has 17 residues. The ends were cut back, 2 bases at V and 3 bases at J, with 20 bases in the middle. Written as DNA, the CDR3 is TGTGCCTGGAGTTTTATCGCTCCAGGGAACTACTACAATGAGCAGTTCTTC. Translating gives CAWSFIAPGNYYNEQFF.

CDR3 loop: CGLGGFEAFF. In DNA form, the CDR3 reads TGTGGTTTAGGGGGATTTGAAGCTTTCTTT. The J gene is TRBJ1-1, the V gene TRBV13; possibly TRBD1 for D (6 bases). CDR1 and CDR2 from the germline V gene are PRHDT and FYEKMQ (reference sequence). The CDR3 covers 10 residues. Supplemented by reference TRBV13 and TRBJ1-1, the full variable domain reads AAGVIQSPRHLIKEKRETATLKCYPIPRHDTVYWYQQGPGQDPQFLISFYEKMQSDKGSIPDRFSAQQFSDYHSELNMSSLELGDSALYFCGLGGFEAFFGQGTRLTVV.

This clone was observed a single time. The CDR3 here is CASSGGHEGYTF. The CDR3 DNA sequence: TGTGCCAGCAGTGGGGGGCATGAAGGCTACACCTTC. The chain carries TRBV28 and TRBJ1-2; a weak D match, TRBD1 (6 bases). Deletions cut 5 bases from V and 8 bases from J, with 12 bases between. The CDR3 has 12 amino acids. Germline CDR1 reads MDHEN; CDR2 reads SYDVKM.

V and J are TRBV10-2 and TRBJ2-7; 8 nucleotides align to TRBD2. J was trimmed by 0 bases and V by 2 bases; bases with no gene match: 9. The CDR3 is 17 amino acids. Germline loops: CDR1 WSHSY, CDR2 SAAADI. CDR3 loop: CASSERLPGGSSYEQYF. CDR3 coding DNA: TGCGCCAGCAGTGAGCGATTACCGGGAGGGTCCTCCTACGAGCAGTACTTC.

The chain links TRBV10-3 to TRBJ2-4; 11 nucleotides line up with TRBD1. CDR3 size: 14 residues. V shed 7 bases and J 7 bases; nucleotides not matched to a gene: 6. Looked up from germline, CDR1 is ENHRY and CDR2 is SYGVKD. The CDR3 DNA reads as TGTGCCATCAATAGCGGACAGGGGGCTAACATTCAGTACTTC. This translates into CAINSGQGANIQYF.

This chain joins TRBV6-6 and TRBJ2-7; the D call may be TRBD1 or TRBD2 (7 bases each). This CDR3 is 12 amino acids long. Germline V lookup: CDR1 MNHNY, CDR2 SVGAGI (reference sequence). Between the trimmed V and J ends, which lost 4 bases and 9 bases, there was a span of 13 bases. DNA of the CDR3: TGTGCCAGCAGTTCCGACAGGGAGGGGCAGTACTTC. Its translation is CASSSDREGQYF.

The chain employs TRBV28 and TRBJ1-5, with 7 bases identical to TRBD1. In germline, CDR1 is MDHEN, CDR2 SYDVKM. After removal of 6 bases from V and 4 bases from J, the junction contained 9 bases not matched to a gene. The CDR3 loop spans 15 amino acids. CDR3 in amino acids: CASRDSQGENQPQHF. CDR3 nucleotide sequence: TGTGCCAGCAGAGATAGCCAGGGGGAGAATCAGCCCCAGCATTTT. Filled out from reference TRBV28 and TRBJ1-5, the complete variable domain reads DVKVTQSSRYLVKRTGEKVFLECVQDMDHENMFWYRQDPGLGLRLIYFSYDVKMKEKGDIPEGYSVSREKKERFSLILESASTNQTSMYLCASRDSQGENQPQHFGDGTRLSIL.

V usage is TRBV11-2 and J usage is TRBJ2-5; D call uncertain. Germline V lookup: CDR1 SGHAT, CDR2 FQNNGV. Trimming removed 2 bases at V and 1 base at J, with 8 bases between. This CDR3 comprises 14 residues. DNA of the CDR3: TGTGCCAGCAGCTTAACACGCACCCAAGAGACCCAGTACTTC. Protein sequence: CASSLTRTQETQYF.

The V call is TRBV5-4, the J call TRBJ2-5; the D gene is possibly TRBD2 (6 bases). The CDR3 runs 16 residues. The V and J ends lost 4 bases and 5 bases respectively, with 21 bases between them. The germline gives CDR1 SGHNT, CDR2 YYREEE (reference sequence). CDR3 bases: TGTGCCAGCAGCCCTTTGAGCGGCTCCGCGGGGGAGACCCAGTACTTC. It specifies CASSPLSGSAGETQYF.

V usage is TRBV6-1 and J usage is TRBJ1-2; TRBD1 agrees at 10 bases. CDR3 size: 14 residues. Unmatched junction bases numbered 4, after V lost 6 bases and J lost 3 bases. From germline, CDR1 is MNHNS and CDR2 SASEGT. CDR3 residues: CASRIDRGHYGYTF. CDR3 DNA sequence: TGTGCCAGCAGAATCGACAGGGGGCACTATGGCTACACCTTC.

The J gene is TRBJ2-5, the V gene TRBV27, with D possibly matching TRBD1 (5 bases). The CDR3 contains 17 residues. Between the trimmed V and J ends, which lost 2 bases and 6 bases, there was a span of 22 bases. Germline CDR1 reads MNHEY; CDR2 reads SMNVEV (reference sequence). DNA for the CDR3: TGTGCCAGCAGTTTAAACCCCTCCGCCCCAAAGGGGCAGACCCAGTACTTC. Its protein is CASSLNPSAPKGQTQYF.

V gene TRBV5-1 combines with J gene TRBJ1-1; no clear D gene. Trimming cost V 4 bases and J 1 base, with 11 bases left between them. CDR3 length equals 14 residues. From germline, CDR1 is SGHRS and CDR2 YFSETQ. CDR3 in amino acids: CASSPGGRNTEAFF. The CDR3 DNA follows: TGCGCCAGCAGCCCCGGAGGGAGGAACACTGAAGCTTTCTTT.

A single count supports this clone. V gene TRBV5-1 combines with J gene TRBJ2-2; 8 nucleotides match TRBD1. The CDR3 loop spans 15 amino acids. The trim removed 6 bases at V and 3 bases at J, leaving 7 bases unmatched. Germline values: CDR1 SGHRS, CDR2 YFSETQ. This CDR3 reads CASTRTGTDTGELFF. CDR3 in DNA: TGCGCCAGCACCCGGACAGGGACTGACACCGGGGAGCTGTTTTTT.

The genes are TRBV4-2 and TRBJ2-2, with a possible D match to TRBD2 (5 bases). CDR1 and CDR2 from the germline V gene are LGHNA and YNFKEQ. Trimming took off 5 bases at V and 4 bases at J, with 23 bases between the two ends. This CDR3 spans 18 amino acids. The CDR3 DNA is TGTGCCAGCAGCAAGACGATCGACGAGGGCCGACTCACCGGGGAGCTGTTTTTT. It specifies CASSKTIDEGRLTGELFF.

V and J are TRBV5-6 and TRBJ1-4; D may be TRBD1 (6 bases). V was cut by 2 bases and J by 8 bases, with 13 bases left in between. The CDR3 loop spans 14 amino acids. Looked up from germline, CDR1 is SGHDT and CDR2 is YYEEEE. The CDR3 loop reads CASSLQGLGEKLFF. The CDR3 region has the DNA TGTGCCAGCAGCTTACAGGGATTGGGGGAAAAACTGTTTTTT.

Sample share makes this clone medium-sized. The V call is TRBV10-1, the J call TRBJ2-1; D remains unclear. This CDR3 spans 12 amino acids. Trimming left V 6 bases short and J 1 base short, with 4 bases between. Germline V lookup: CDR1 WNHNN, CDR2 SYGVQD (reference sequence). The CDR3 DNA reads as TGCGCCAGCAGGGGATCCTACAATGAGCAGTTCTTC. As protein: CASRGSYNEQFF.

Worth noting for this clone: Other DNA sequences in this specimen translate into the identical CDR3. The CDR3 protein is CASRQGANQPQHF. For the CDR3, the DNA is TGTGCCAGCCGGCAGGGGGCGAATCAGCCCCAGCATTTT. The chain links TRBV6-5 to TRBJ1-5; 8 bases line up with TRBD1. V lost 8 bases to trimming and J lost 4 bases; unmatched junction nucleotides: 4. This CDR3 is built from 13 residues. The germline gives CDR1 MNHEY, CDR2 SVGAGI.

Note on this clone: The sample has other DNA sequences that encode this CDR3 too. V and J are TRBV7-2 and TRBJ2-6, with 7 positions matching TRBD2. This CDR3 comprises 18 residues. With 2 bases clipped from V and 0 bases from J, the junction kept 7 bases outside the gene matches. From germline, CDR1 is SGHTA and CDR2 FQGNSA. The CDR3 coding sequence is TGTGCCAGCAGCTTAAAAGCGGGGACTGTCTCTGGGGCCAACGTCCTGACTTTC. Protein product: CASSLKAGTVSGANVLTF.

This clone was found many times. The V and J genes are TRBV27 and TRBJ2-7, with 9 bases fitting TRBD1. Germline V gene lookup returns CDR1 MNHEY and CDR2 SMNVEV (reference sequence). The V segment lost 5 bases and the J segment 3 bases; nucleotides outside the gene matches: 8. The CDR3 length is 15 residues. The CDR3 loop is CASSVSGTGIYEQYF. The CDR3 region has the DNA TGTGCCAGCAGTGTCTCCGGGACAGGGATCTACGAGCAGTACTTC.

A word on this clone: The DNA is omitted, as the CDR3 cannot be located on it reliably, and the CDR3 follows TCRdb's listing. V and J are TRBV4-3 and TRBJ2-2; the D segment call TRBD1 is taken from the table without a DNA check. Germline V gene lookup returns CDR1 LGHNA and CDR2 YSLEER. Including both end residues, the CDR3 is 18 amino acids long. The CDR3 loop reads CASSQDFGPGGFTGELFF.

This sequence joins TRBV7-9 and TRBJ2-5; 9 bases match TRBD1. The CDR3 runs to 15 residues. Germline assignment: CDR1 SEHNR and CDR2 FQNEAQ (reference sequence). V lost 2 bases to trimming and J lost 5 bases; unmatched junction nucleotides: 6. Here the CDR3 DNA reads TGTGCCAGCAGCTTAATCGGGACAGGGAGGGAGACCCAGTACTTC. It translates to CASSLIGTGRETQYF. Together with reference TRBV7-9 and TRBJ2-5, the CDR3 gives the full variable domain: DTGVSQNPRHKITKRGQNVTFRCDPISEHNRLYWYRQTLGQGPEFLTYFQNEAQLEKSRLLSDRFSAERPKGSFSTLEIQRTEQGDSAMYLCASSLIGTGRETQYFGPGTRLLVL.

With regard to this clone: The same CDR3 arises from other DNA sequences in this sample as well. The chain combines TRBV6-6 with TRBJ2-7, with D hard to call. Germline V gene data show CDR1 as MNHNY and CDR2 as SVGAGI (reference sequence). The V and J ends lost 0 bases and 3 bases respectively, with 3 bases between them. The CDR3 covers 12 residues. The CDR3 DNA follows: TGTGCCAGCAGTTACTCCAGCTACGAGCAGTACTTC. Amino acid sequence: CASSYSSYEQYF.